The 18 T cell receptor beta chains listed next were all sequenced from one sample in a study of blood T cell repertoires in COVID-19. The table came from immunoSEQ multiplex PCR; TCRdb's copy has only in-frame clones and leaves some out. The sample lists some 110,000 clones; approximately 78% were seen once. The sample comprised peripheral blood. The receptors were gathered from a man between 70 and 80 years old with acute or convalescent COVID-19.

This chain joins TRBV20-1 and TRBJ2-1; perhaps TRBD1 as D (5 bases). CDR1 is DFQATT and CDR2 is SNEGSKA in the germline V gene (reference sequence). V was clipped by 3 bases and J by 4 bases, with 7 bases between them. The CDR3 runs to 12 residues. As DNA, the CDR3 is TGCAGTGCTAGTAGGGGATACAATGAGCAGTTCTTC. This translates into CSASRGYNEQFF.

The chain joins TRBV2 to TRBJ2-3; 9 bases line up with TRBD1. Germline lookup yields CDR1 SNHLY and CDR2 FYNNEI. The V segment lost 6 bases and the J segment 3 bases; nucleotides outside the gene matches: 7. This CDR3 comprises 15 residues. The DNA of the CDR3 is TGTGCCAGCAGGAGGTCGGACAGGGGTACAGATACGCAGTATTTT. Its protein is CASRRSDRGTDTQYF.

The chain is built from TRBV9 and TRBJ2-2; TRBD1 might be the D (6 bases). The CDR3 sequence is 14 residues long. The V and J ends lost 1 base and 7 bases respectively, with 11 bases between them. Germline CDR1 is SGDLS and CDR2 is YYNGEE. The CDR3 DNA sequence: TGTGCCAGCAGCGTATCGACAGGAGGCGGGGAGCTGTTTTTT. This encodes CASSVSTGGGELFF.

V and J are TRBV5-4 and TRBJ2-7, with D perhaps TRBD2 (6 bases). Germline V gene data show CDR1 as SGHNT and CDR2 as YYREEE (reference sequence). The CDR3 totals 13 residues. V lost 0 bases, J lost 3 bases, and 7 bases lay in between. The CDR3: CASSLGRDYEQYF. CDR3 nucleotides: TGTGCCAGCAGCTTGGGGAGGGACTACGAGCAGTACTTC.

The gene calls are TRBV3-1 (or the pseudogene TRBV3-2) and TRBJ1-3; 7 bases are shared with TRBD1. V dropped 4 bases and J dropped 5; count of bases not matched to a gene: 2. CDR1 and CDR2 from the germline V gene are LGHDT and YNNKEL (reference sequence). This CDR3 region has 13 residues. The DNA for the CDR3 is TGTGCCAGCAGCCCGACAGGGAGAAACACCATATATTTT. This translates into CASSPTGRNTIYF.

V gene TRBV7-9 combines with J gene TRBJ2-1; D is unresolved. The V gene's germline CDR1 is SEHNR and CDR2 FQNEAQ (reference sequence). The germline V and J ends were trimmed by 2 bases and 6 bases, with 2 bases remaining between them. The CDR3 covers 11 residues. In DNA form, the CDR3 reads TGTGCCAGCAGCTTACGCAATGAGCAGTTCTTC. This sequence encodes CASSLRNEQFF.

In DNA form, the CDR3 reads TGTGCCAGCAGCCCCGGACAGGGGGCAGATACGCAGTATTTT. Amino acids: CASSPGQGADTQYF. The V call is TRBV9, the J call TRBJ2-3; 10 bases match TRBD1. Trimming removed 4 bases from V and 4 bases from J; junction bases left unmatched: 3. The CDR3 runs 14 residues. The germline gives CDR1 SGDLS, CDR2 YYNGEE.

This chain joins TRBV6-1 and TRBJ2-7, with TRBD1 identical over 10 bases. This CDR3 is built from 14 residues. Per germline, CDR1 MNHNS and CDR2 SASEGT. With 2 bases clipped from V and 6 bases from J, the junction kept 4 bases outside the gene matches. The CDR3 region has the DNA TGTGCCAGCAGTGAATTGGGACAGGGGTTCGAGCAGTACTTC. The encoded protein is CASSELGQGFEQYF.

V and J are TRBV9 and TRBJ2-2; D possibly corresponds to TRBD2 (6 bases). The CDR3 extends over 14 amino acids. Trimming pared 2 bases from V and 7 bases from J, leaving 12 bases between. Per germline, CDR1 SGDLS and CDR2 YYNGEE. DNA for the CDR3: TGTGCCAGCAGCGTGGTCGGGGAGGTCGGGGAGCTGTTTTTT. As protein: CASSVVGEVGELFF.

This chain links TRBV15 with TRBJ1-3; perhaps TRBD1 as D (6 bases). Germline V gives CDR1 LNHNV, CDR2 YYDKDF (reference sequence). The CDR3 runs to 17 residues. Trimming stripped 1 base from V and 4 bases from J, with 17 bases between. The CDR3 region has the DNA TGTGCCACCAGCAGAGGCTCCGGGGGGGCGATCGGAAACACCATATATTTT. It is translated as CATSRGSGGAIGNTIYF.

This clone was found a few times. The CDR3 nucleotides read TGTGCCACCAGCAGAGATCCGGCCCCGGGCTATGGCTACACCTTC. Encoded protein: CATSRDPAPGYGYTF. The rearrangement joins TRBV15 to TRBJ1-2; no definite D call. CDR1 and CDR2 (germline): LNHNV, YYDKDF (reference sequence). The CDR3 sequence is 15 residues long. V lost 0 bases to trimming and J lost 4 bases, with 12 bases between them.

The J gene is TRBJ1-1, the V gene TRBV5-1; tentative D call: TRBD1 (6 bases). V was clipped by 0 bases and J by 0 bases, with 15 bases between them. Germline values: CDR1 SGHRS, CDR2 YFSETQ. This CDR3 has 17 amino acids. The CDR3: CASSLAFGGGMNTEAFF. The CDR3 region has the DNA TGCGCCAGCAGCTTGGCCTTTGGGGGCGGAATGAACACTGAAGCTTTCTTT.

This chain joins TRBV7-6 and TRBJ2-1; possibly TRBD2 for D (5 bases). This CDR3 region has 12 residues. The V gene's germline CDR1 is SGHVS and CDR2 FNYEAQ. Trimming removed 5 bases from V and 10 bases from J, with 12 bases in between. The CDR3 sequence is CASSPLGEEQFF. The CDR3 bases are TGTGCCAGCAGCCCCCTTGGGGAGGAGCAGTTCTTC. Using reference TRBV7-6 and TRBJ2-1 for the parts outside the CDR3, the full variable domain is GAGVSQSPRYKVTKRGQDVALRCDPISGHVSLYWYRQALGQGPEFLTYFNYEAQQDKSGLPNDRFSAERPEGSISTLTIQRTEQRDSAMYRCASSPLGEEQFFGPGTRLTVL.

CDR3 sequence reads: CASSSIQGVGTYEQYF. The DNA for the CDR3 is TGTGCCAGCAGTTCAATACAGGGGGTCGGGACCTACGAGCAGTACTTC. This chain uses TRBV6-5 with TRBJ2-7; 8 nucleotides match TRBD1. V gave up 4 bases and J gave up 2 bases; unmatched junction bases: 10. This CDR3 spans 16 amino acids. The V gene's germline CDR1 is MNHEY and CDR2 SVGAGI.

The chain joins TRBV5-4 to TRBJ1-2; possible D gene TRBD1, 5 bases. V lost 4 bases and J lost 3, with 22 bases in between. From germline, CDR1 is SGHNT and CDR2 YYREEE (reference sequence). CDR3 length equals 17 residues. The CDR3 protein is CASSPGGRRFNDYGYTF. The CDR3 nucleotides are TGTGCCAGCAGCCCGGGGGGACGGAGGTTCAACGACTATGGCTACACCTTC.

V gene TRBV27 combines with J gene TRBJ1-1; 7 positions match TRBD1. Losses at the gene ends were 8 bases for V and 10 bases for J; bases not matched to a gene: 7. Germline lookup yields CDR1 MNHEY and CDR2 SMNVEV (reference sequence). The CDR3 totals 11 residues. In DNA form, the CDR3 reads TGTGCCAGCCCGGGACAGCGGGCAGCTTTCTTT. Protein product: CASPGQRAAFF.

CDR3 nucleotides: TGTGCCAGCAGCGTAGGACAGGGGTTGATGACTGAAGCTTTCTTT. Amino acid sequence: CASSVGQGLMTEAFF. The V gene is TRBV9, the J gene TRBJ1-1; 8 bases line up with TRBD1. CDR1 SGDLS and CDR2 YYNGEE come from the germline V gene. V gave up 0 bases and J gave up 5 bases; unmatched junction bases: 6. The CDR3 runs 15 residues.

The chain has TRBV7-9 and TRBJ1-2; D unclear. Germline CDR1 and CDR2: SEHNR and FQNEAQ (reference sequence). The ends were cut back, 1 base at V and 5 bases at J, with 11 bases in the middle. This CDR3 comprises 14 residues. The CDR3 coding sequence is TGTGCCAGCAGCTTAGGGGCACAAAATTATGGCTACACCTTC. It specifies CASSLGAQNYGYTF.